A single sample gave rise to the 5 T cell receptor beta chains below, sequenced in a study of Ad26.COV2.S vaccination and SARS-CoV-2 variants. Libraries were prepared by immunoSEQ multiplex PCR; TCRdb keeps only in-frame clonotypes and omits some of them. The sample carries roughly 180,000 clones, roughly 85% recorded once. The sequences come from peripheral blood, collected after recovery from COVID-19. These receptors all come from a human donor who had recovered from COVID-19.

J is TRBJ1-1 and V is TRBV4-1; D not resolved. V lost 4 bases, J lost 5 bases, and 17 bases lay in between. The CDR3 covers 15 residues. Germline V gene sequence: CDR1 MGHRA, CDR2 YSYEKL. The CDR3 coding sequence is TGCGCCAGCAGCCCCGTGGTAGGGAGGCTGACTGAAGCTTTCTTT. Amino acids: CASSPVVGRLTEAFF.

The chain uses TRBV12-3 or TRBV12-4 and TRBJ2-1; D not certain. The CDR3 sequence is 12 residues long. Trimming removed 6 bases at V and 5 bases at J, with 8 bases between. CDR3 in DNA: TGTGCCAGCAGGTCGACCAACAATGAGCAGTTCTTC. This codes for CASRSTNNEQFF.

This clone has just a few counts. J is TRBJ2-2 and V is TRBV4-2, with 10 positions matching TRBD2. The CDR3 consists of 16 residues. Germline CDR1 is LGHNA and CDR2 is YNFKEQ. J lost 4 bases, V lost 1 base, and 3 bases had no gene match. CDR3 in amino acids: CASSQASSGGTGELFF. Written as DNA, the CDR3 is TGTGCCAGCAGCCAAGCCTCTAGCGGGGGCACCGGGGAGCTGTTTTTT.

The chain carries TRBV19 and TRBJ2-7, with 12 positions matching TRBD2. Germline CDR1 reads LNHDA; CDR2 reads SQIVND (reference sequence). The CDR3 loop spans 15 amino acids. The V segment lost 3 bases and the J segment 3 bases; nucleotides outside the gene matches: 3. CDR3 in amino acids: CASSIGTSGFYEQYF. The CDR3 coding sequence is TGTGCCAGTAGTATCGGGACTAGCGGGTTCTACGAGCAGTACTTC.

The table lists this clone with a count of one. This sequence joins TRBV4-2 and TRBJ2-2, with 8 bases matching TRBD2. Per the germline V gene, CDR1 is LGHNA and CDR2 is YNFKEQ. The CDR3 has 18 residues. Losses at the gene ends were 1 base for V and 1 base for J; bases not matched to a gene: 8. CDR3 bases: TGTGCCAGCAGCCAAGGAAGGAACGGGAGGGAGAACACCGGGGAGCTGTTTTTT. Protein sequence: CASSQGRNGRENTGELFF.